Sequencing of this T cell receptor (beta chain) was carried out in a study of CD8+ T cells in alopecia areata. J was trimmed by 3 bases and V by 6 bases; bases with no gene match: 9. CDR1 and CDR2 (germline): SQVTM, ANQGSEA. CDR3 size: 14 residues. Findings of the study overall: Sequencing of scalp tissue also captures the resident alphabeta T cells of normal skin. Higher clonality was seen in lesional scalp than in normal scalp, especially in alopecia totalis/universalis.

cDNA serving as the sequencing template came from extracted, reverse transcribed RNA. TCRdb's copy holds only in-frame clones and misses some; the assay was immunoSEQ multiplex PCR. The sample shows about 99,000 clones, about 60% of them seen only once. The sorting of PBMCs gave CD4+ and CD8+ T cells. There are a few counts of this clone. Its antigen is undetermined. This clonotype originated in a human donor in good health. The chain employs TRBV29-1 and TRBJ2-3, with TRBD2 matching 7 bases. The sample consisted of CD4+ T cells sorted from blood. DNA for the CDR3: TGCAGCGTGGCCCGGGACTATAGGACAGATACGCAGTATTTT. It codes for CSVARDYRTDTQYF.